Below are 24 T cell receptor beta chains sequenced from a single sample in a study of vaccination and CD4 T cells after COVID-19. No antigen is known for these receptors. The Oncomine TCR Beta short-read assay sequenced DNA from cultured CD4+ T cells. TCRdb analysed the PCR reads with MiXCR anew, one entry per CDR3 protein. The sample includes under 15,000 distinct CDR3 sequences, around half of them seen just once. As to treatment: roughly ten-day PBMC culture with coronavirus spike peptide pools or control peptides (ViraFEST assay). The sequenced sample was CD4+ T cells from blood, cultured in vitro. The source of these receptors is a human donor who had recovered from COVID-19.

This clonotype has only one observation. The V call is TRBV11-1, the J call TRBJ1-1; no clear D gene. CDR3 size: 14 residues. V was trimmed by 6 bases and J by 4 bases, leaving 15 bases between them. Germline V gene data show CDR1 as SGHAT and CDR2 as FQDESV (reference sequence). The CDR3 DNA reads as TGTGCCAGCAGTCCTAATCAACGGAGCACTGAAGCTTTCTTT. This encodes CASSPNQRSTEAFF.

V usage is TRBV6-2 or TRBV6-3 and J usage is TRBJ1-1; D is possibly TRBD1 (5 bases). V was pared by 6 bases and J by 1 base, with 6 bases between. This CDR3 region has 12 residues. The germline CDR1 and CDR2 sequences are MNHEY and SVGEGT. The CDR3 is CASRTGNTEAFF. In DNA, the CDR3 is TGTGCCAGCAGAACAGGGAACACTGAAGCTTTCTTT.

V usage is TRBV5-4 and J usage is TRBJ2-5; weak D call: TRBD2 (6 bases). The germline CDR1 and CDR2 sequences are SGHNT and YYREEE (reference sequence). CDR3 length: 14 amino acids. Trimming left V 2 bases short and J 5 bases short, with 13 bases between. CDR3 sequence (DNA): TGTGCCAGCAGCTTCGGGAGCCAGTTGGAGACCCAGTACTTC. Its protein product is CASSFGSQLETQYF.

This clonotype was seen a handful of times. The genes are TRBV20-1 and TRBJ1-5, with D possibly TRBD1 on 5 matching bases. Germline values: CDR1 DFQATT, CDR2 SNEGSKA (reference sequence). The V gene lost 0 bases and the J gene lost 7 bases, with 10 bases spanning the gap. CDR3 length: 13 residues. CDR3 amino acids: CSARDPGLQPQHF. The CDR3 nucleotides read TGCAGTGCTAGAGATCCAGGGTTGCAGCCCCAGCATTTT.

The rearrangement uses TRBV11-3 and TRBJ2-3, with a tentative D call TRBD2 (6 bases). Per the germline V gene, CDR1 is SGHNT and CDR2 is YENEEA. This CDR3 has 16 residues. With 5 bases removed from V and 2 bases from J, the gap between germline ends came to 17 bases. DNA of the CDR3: TGTGCCAGCAGCAGGGGTGGAGGAGGGGACACAGATACGCAGTATTTT. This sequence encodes CASSRGGGGDTDTQYF. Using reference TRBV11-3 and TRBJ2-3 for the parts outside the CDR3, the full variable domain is EAGVVQSPRYKIIEKKQPVAFWCNPISGHNTLYWYLQNLGQGPELLIRYENEEAVDDSQLPKDRFSAERLKGVDSTLKIQPAELGDSAVYLCASSRGGGGDTDTQYFGPGTRLTVL.

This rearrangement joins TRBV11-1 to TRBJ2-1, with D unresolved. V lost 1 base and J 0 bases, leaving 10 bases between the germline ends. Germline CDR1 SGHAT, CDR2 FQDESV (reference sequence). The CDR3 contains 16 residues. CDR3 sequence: CASSLGLSSSYNEQFF. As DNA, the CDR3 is TGTGCCAGCAGCTTAGGGCTTTCAAGCTCCTACAATGAGCAGTTCTTC.

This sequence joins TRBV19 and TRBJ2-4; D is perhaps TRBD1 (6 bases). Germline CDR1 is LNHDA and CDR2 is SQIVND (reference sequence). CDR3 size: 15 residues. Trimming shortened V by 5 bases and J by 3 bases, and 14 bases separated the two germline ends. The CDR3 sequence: CASSPTGLDKNIQYF. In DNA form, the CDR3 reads TGTGCCAGTAGTCCCACAGGGTTAGACAAAAACATTCAGTACTTC.

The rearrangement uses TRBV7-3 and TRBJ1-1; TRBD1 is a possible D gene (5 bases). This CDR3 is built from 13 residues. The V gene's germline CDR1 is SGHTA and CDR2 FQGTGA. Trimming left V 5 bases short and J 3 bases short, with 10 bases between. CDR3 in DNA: TGTGCCAGCAGCGTCCGGGGGGACACTGAAGCTTTCTTT. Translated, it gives CASSVRGDTEAFF. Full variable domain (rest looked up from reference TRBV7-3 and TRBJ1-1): GAGVSQTPSNKVTEKGKYVELRCDPISGHTALYWYRQSLGQGPEFLIYFQGTGAADDSGLPNDRFFAVRPEGSVSTLKIQRTERGDSAVYLCASSVRGDTEAFFGQGTRLTVV.

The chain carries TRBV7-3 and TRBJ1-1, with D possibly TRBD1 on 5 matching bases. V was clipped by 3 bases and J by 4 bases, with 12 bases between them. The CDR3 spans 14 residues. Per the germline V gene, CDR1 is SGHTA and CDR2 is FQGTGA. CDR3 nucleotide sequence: TGTGCCAGCAGCTTTATACAGGTTCGCACTGAAGCTTTCTTT. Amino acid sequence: CASSFIQVRTEAFF. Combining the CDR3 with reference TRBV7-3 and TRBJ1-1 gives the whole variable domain GAGVSQTPSNKVTEKGKYVELRCDPISGHTALYWYRQSLGQGPEFLIYFQGTGAADDSGLPNDRFFAVRPEGSVSTLKIQRTERGDSAVYLCASSFIQVRTEAFFGQGTRLTVV.

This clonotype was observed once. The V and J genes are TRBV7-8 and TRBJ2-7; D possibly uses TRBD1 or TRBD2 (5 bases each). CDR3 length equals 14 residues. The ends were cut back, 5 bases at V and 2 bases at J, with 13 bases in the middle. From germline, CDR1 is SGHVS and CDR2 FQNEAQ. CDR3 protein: CASSLGWGTYEQYF. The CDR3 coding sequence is TGTGCCAGCAGCCTTGGGTGGGGGACCTACGAGCAGTACTTC.

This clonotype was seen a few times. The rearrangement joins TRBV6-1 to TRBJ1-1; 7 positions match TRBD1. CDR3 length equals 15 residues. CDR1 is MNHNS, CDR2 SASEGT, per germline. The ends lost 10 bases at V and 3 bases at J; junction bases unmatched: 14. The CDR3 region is CATRQGLSLHTEAFF. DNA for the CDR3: TGTGCCACCAGACAGGGTCTTTCTTTACACACTGAAGCTTTCTTT.

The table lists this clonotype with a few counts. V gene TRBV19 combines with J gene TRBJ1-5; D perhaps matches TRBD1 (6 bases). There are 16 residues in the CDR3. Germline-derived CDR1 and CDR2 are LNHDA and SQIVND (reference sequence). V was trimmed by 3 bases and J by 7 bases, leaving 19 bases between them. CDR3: CASSMEGRGMGQPQHF. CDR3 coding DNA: TGTGCCAGTAGTATGGAAGGCAGGGGCATGGGACAGCCCCAGCATTTT.

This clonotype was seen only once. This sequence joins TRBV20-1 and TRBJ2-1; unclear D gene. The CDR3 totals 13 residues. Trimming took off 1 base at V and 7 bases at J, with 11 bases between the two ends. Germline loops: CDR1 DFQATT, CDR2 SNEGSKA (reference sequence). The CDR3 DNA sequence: TGCAGTGCTAGAGGTGGCTTTGGGAATGAGCAGTTCTTC. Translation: CSARGGFGNEQFF.

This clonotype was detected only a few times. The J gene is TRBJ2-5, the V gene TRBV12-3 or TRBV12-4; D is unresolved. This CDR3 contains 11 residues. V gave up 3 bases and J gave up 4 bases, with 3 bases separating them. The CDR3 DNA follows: TGTGCCAGCAGTTTTGGAGAGACCCAGTACTTC. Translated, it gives CASSFGETQYF.

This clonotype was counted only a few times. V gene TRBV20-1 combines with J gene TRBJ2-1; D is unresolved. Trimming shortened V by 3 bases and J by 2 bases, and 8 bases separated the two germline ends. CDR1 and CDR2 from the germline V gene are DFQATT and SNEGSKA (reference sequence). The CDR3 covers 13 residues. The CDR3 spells CSAREGTYNEQFF. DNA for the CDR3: TGCAGTGCTAGGGAAGGGACCTACAATGAGCAGTTCTTC.

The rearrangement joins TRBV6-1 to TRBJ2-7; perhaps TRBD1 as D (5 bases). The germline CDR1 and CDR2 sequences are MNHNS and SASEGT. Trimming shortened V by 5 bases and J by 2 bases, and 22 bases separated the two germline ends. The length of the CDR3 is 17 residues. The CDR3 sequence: CASSPRQGFLLTYEQYF. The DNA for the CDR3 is TGTGCCAGCAGTCCCCGGCAGGGCTTTCTTCTAACCTACGAGCAGTACTTC.

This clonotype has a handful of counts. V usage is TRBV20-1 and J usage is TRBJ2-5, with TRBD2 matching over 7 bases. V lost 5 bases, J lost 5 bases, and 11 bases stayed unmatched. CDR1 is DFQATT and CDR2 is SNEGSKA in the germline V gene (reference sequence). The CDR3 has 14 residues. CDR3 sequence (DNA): TGCAGTGCTCAGCGGGACTACCTTGGGGAGACCCAGTACTTC. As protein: CSAQRDYLGETQYF.

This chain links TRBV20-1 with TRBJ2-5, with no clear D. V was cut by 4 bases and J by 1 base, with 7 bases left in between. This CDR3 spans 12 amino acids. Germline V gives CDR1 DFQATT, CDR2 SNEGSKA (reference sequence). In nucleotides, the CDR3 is TGCAGTGCTAACTGGCTCCAAGAGACCCAGTACTTC. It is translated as CSANWLQETQYF.

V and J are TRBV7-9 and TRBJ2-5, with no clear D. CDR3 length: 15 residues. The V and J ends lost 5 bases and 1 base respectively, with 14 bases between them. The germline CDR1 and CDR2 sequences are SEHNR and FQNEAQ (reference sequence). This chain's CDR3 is CASSPTLGLQETQYF. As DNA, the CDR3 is TGTGCCAGCAGCCCGACACTCGGCCTCCAAGAGACCCAGTACTTC.

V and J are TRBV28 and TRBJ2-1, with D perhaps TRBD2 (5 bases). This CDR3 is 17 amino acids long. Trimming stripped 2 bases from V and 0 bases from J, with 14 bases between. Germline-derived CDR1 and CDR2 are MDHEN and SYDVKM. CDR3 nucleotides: TGTGCCAGCAGTTTAACCCCGGGGTCGAGCTCCTACAATGAGCAGTTCTTC. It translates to CASSLTPGSSSYNEQFF.

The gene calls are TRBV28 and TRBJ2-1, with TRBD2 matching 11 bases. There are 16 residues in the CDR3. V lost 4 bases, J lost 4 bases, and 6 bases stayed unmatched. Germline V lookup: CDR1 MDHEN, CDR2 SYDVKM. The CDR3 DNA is TGTGCCAGCAGTTCAATCGGGACTAGCGGATACAATGAGCAGTTCTTC. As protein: CASSSIGTSGYNEQFF. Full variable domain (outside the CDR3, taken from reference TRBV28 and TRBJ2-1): DVKVTQSSRYLVKRTGEKVFLECVQDMDHENMFWYRQDPGLGLRLIYFSYDVKMKEKGDIPEGYSVSREKKERFSLILESASTNQTSMYLCASSSIGTSGYNEQFFGPGTRLTVL.

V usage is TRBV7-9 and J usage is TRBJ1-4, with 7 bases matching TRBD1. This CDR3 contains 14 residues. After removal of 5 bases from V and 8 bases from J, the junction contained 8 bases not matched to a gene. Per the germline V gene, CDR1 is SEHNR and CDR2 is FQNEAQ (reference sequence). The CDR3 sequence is CASSNRGIGEKLFF. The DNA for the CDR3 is TGTGCCAGCAGCAACAGGGGTATAGGGGAAAAACTGTTTTTT.

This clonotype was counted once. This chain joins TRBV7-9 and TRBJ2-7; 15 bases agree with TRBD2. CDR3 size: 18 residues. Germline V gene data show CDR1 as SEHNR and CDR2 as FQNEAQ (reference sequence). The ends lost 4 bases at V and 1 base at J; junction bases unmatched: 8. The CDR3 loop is CASSWTSGRAVGSYEQYF. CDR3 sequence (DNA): TGTGCCAGCAGCTGGACTAGCGGGAGGGCCGTGGGATCCTACGAGCAGTACTTC. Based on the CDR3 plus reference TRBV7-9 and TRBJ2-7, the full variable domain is DTGVSQNPRHKITKRGQNVTFRCDPISEHNRLYWYRQTLGQGPEFLTYFQNEAQLEKSRLLSDRFSAERPKGSFSTLEIQRTEQGDSAMYLCASSWTSGRAVGSYEQYFGPGTRLTVT.

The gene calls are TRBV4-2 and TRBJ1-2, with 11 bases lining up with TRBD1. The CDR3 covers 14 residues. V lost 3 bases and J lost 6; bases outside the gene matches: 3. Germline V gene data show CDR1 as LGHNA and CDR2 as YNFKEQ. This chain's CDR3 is CASSHGQGADGYTF. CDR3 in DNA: TGTGCCAGCAGCCACGGACAGGGGGCGGATGGCTACACCTTC.